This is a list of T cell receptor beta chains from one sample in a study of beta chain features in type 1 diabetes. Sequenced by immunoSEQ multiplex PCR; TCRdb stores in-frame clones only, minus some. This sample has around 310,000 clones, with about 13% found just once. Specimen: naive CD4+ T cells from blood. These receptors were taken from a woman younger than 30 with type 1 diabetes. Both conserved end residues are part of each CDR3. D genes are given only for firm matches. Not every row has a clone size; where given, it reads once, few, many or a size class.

CDR3nt: TGTGCCAGCAGCCTCAGACTAGCGGGGACAGATACGCAGTATTTT
CDR3aa: CASSLRLAGTDTQYF
v_gene: TRBV7-2
abundance: few
j_gene: TRBJ2-3
d_gene: TRBD2

CDR3nt: TGTGCCAGCAGCCTAGTAGATGAGCAGTTCTTC
CDR3aa: CASSLVDEQFF
v_gene: TRBV11-3
abundance: .
j_gene: TRBJ2-1
d_gene: .

CDR3nt: TGCAGCGCAGACAGGGGCGCCACTGAAGCTTTCTTT
CDR3aa: CSADRGATEAFF
v_gene: TRBV29-1
abundance: few
j_gene: TRBJ1-1
d_gene: TRBD1

CDR3nt: TGTGCCAGCTTAAACAGCCCCAATCAGCCCCAGCATTTT
CDR3aa: CASLNSPNQPQHF
v_gene: TRBV28
abundance: few
j_gene: TRBJ1-5
d_gene: .

CDR3nt: TGTGCCAGCAGCTTGGACAGGGACAATGAGCAGTTCTTC
CDR3aa: CASSLDRDNEQFF
v_gene: TRBV5-6
abundance: few
j_gene: TRBJ2-1
d_gene: .

CDR3nt: TGTGCCTGGAGTCTTGGTACCTACTCCTACGAGCAGTACTTC
CDR3aa: CAWSLGTYSYEQYF
v_gene: TRBV30
abundance: .
j_gene: TRBJ2-7
d_gene: .

CDR3nt: TGTGCCAGCAGCTTAACTAGCGCTTCCTACAATGAGCAGTTCTTC
CDR3aa: CASSLTSASYNEQFF
v_gene: TRBV7-9
abundance: .
j_gene: TRBJ2-1
d_gene: TRBD2

CDR3nt: TGTGCCCGCTCTTCGACTATGAACACTGAAGCTTTCTTT
CDR3aa: CARSSTMNTEAFF
v_gene: TRBV30
abundance: few
j_gene: TRBJ1-1
d_gene: .

CDR3nt: TGTGCCAGCAGCTCACGGGACTACACAGATACGCAGTATTTT
CDR3aa: CASSSRDYTDTQYF
v_gene: TRBV7-2
abundance: few
j_gene: TRBJ2-3
d_gene: TRBD2

CDR3nt: TGTGCCAGCAGTTCCGCACAAAATACCTACGAGCAGTACTTC
CDR3aa: CASSSAQNTYEQYF
v_gene: TRBV6-6
abundance: few
j_gene: TRBJ2-7
d_gene: .

CDR3nt: TGTGCCAGCAGCTCAAACAGGGGTGGAGATACGCAGTATTTT
CDR3aa: CASSSNRGGDTQYF
v_gene: TRBV7-3
abundance: .
j_gene: TRBJ2-3
d_gene: TRBD1

CDR3nt: TGTGCCAGCAGCCTGGGACAGAGCGGAGCTTTCTTT
CDR3aa: CASSLGQSGAFF
v_gene: TRBV2
abundance: few
j_gene: TRBJ1-1
d_gene: TRBD1

CDR3nt: TGTGCCAGCAGCGTCCGACTAGCCGGGGAGCTGTTTTTT
CDR3aa: CASSVRLAGELFF
v_gene: TRBV7-3
abundance: few
j_gene: TRBJ2-2
d_gene: .

CDR3nt: TGTGCCAGCAGCTCCTCCGGAGGTAGCACAGATACGCAGTATTTT
CDR3aa: CASSSSGGSTDTQYF
v_gene: TRBV7-3
abundance: .
j_gene: TRBJ2-3
d_gene: .

CDR3nt: TGTGCCAGCTCACCGGTCGGCGGGAGAGGTGCTGATGAGCAGTTCTTC
CDR3aa: CASSPVGGRGADEQFF
v_gene: TRBV18
abundance: .
j_gene: TRBJ2-1
d_gene: TRBD2

CDR3nt: TGTGCCAGCAGTGAAATGTTGGTTGGGGGCGGCTACGAGCAGTACTTC
CDR3aa: CASSEMLVGGGYEQYF
v_gene: TRBV6-1
abundance: few
j_gene: TRBJ2-7
d_gene: .

CDR3nt: TGTGCCAGCAGCTGGGGACTAGCGGGAGGAGGAGATACGCAGTATTTT
CDR3aa: CASSWGLAGGGDTQYF
v_gene: TRBV5-4
abundance: .
j_gene: TRBJ2-3
d_gene: TRBD2

CDR3nt: TGTGCCAGCAGCTTAAGGGGGAGTGGCACCGGGGAGCTGTTTTTT
CDR3aa: CASSLRGSGTGELFF
v_gene: TRBV5-4
abundance: .
j_gene: TRBJ2-2
d_gene: .

CDR3nt: TGTGCCAGCAGTCCCCGGGACAGGGGGCGCGGGGGCTACACCTTC
CDR3aa: CASSPRDRGRGGYTF
v_gene: TRBV2
abundance: few
j_gene: TRBJ1-2
d_gene: TRBD1

CDR3nt: TGTGCCAGCAGCCATCAGCCGGGAGGGCCGTTGGAGCAGTTCTTC
CDR3aa: CASSHQPGGPLEQFF
v_gene: TRBV13
abundance: few
j_gene: TRBJ2-1
d_gene: TRBD2

CDR3nt: TGTGCCAGCAGCCTCGCGACAGGGCCCGATGGCTACACCTTC
CDR3aa: CASSLATGPDGYTF
v_gene: TRBV7-9
abundance: few
j_gene: TRBJ1-2
d_gene: TRBD1

CDR3nt: TGCGCCAGCAGCCCCCAGCGGGAGCCAAACCGCAATGAGCAGTTCTTC
CDR3aa: CASSPQREPNRNEQFF
v_gene: TRBV4-3
abundance: few
j_gene: TRBJ2-1
d_gene: TRBD2